These T cell receptor beta chains were read from a single sample in a study of blood T cell repertoires in COVID-19. Some clones are missing from TCRdb's copy, which holds only in-frame ones; the method was immunoSEQ multiplex PCR. The profile shows 70,000 to 75,000 clones, roughly 76% of them singletons. The sample taken for sequencing was peripheral blood. These receptors were obtained from a woman between 70 and 85 years old with acute or convalescent COVID-19. Each CDR3 is given with its conserved first and last residue. D genes are given only for firm matches. The listing skips clone size in some rows; elsewhere it reads once, few, many or a size class.

j_call d_call v_call clone_size cdr3_aa cdr3_nt
TRBJ2-7 NA TRBV5-8 few CASSPEGLRWGLREQYF TGTGCCAGCAGCCCAGAGGGGTTGCGTTGGGGGCTGAGGGAGCAGTACTTC
TRBJ2-2 TRBD2 TRBV28 NA CASSLISGRRTGELFF TGTGCCAGCAGTTTGATCAGCGGGAGAAGGACCGGGGAGCTGTTTTTT
TRBJ1-6 NA TRBV6-5 NA CASSYSRDGGSPLHF TGTGCCAGCAGTTACTCGAGGGACGGAGGGTCACCCCTCCACTTT
TRBJ1-6 NA TRBV27 few CASSLLTGTTSSPLHF TGTGCCAGCAGTTTACTAACAGGGACTACTAGTTCACCCCTCCACTTT
TRBJ2-2 NA TRBV27 NA CASSSLGVGELFF TGTGCCAGCAGTTCACTCGGGGTCGGGGAGCTGTTTTTT
TRBJ1-6 TRBD1 TRBV19 few CASSGRDRDWDSPLHF TGTGCCAGTAGTGGCCGGGACAGGGATTGGGATTCACCCCTCCACTTT
TRBJ2-3 TRBD2 TRBV11-2 NA CATGTSLDTQYF TGTGCCACCGGGACTAGTTTAGATACGCAGTATTTT
TRBJ2-1 TRBD2 TRBV4-1 NA CASRLLAGDHEQFF TGCGCCAGCAGACTTTTAGCGGGAGATCATGAGCAGTTCTTC
TRBJ2-2 NA TRBV18 NA CASSQNGGNTGELFF TGTGCCAGCTCACAGAACGGCGGGAACACCGGGGAGCTGTTTTTT
TRBJ1-1 NA TRBV5-5 NA CASSLTGRGNTEAFF TGTGCCAGCAGCTTGACAGGCAGGGGGAACACTGAAGCTTTCTTT
TRBJ2-7 NA TRBV28 NA CASSPGTDSYEQYF TGTGCCAGCAGCCCAGGGACTGATTCCTACGAGCAGTACTTC
TRBJ1-1 NA TRBV7-9 NA CASSVDTRNTEAFF TGTGCCAGCAGCGTGGACACCAGGAACACTGAAGCTTTCTTT
TRBJ2-3 TRBD2 TRBV6-5 NA CASSYVSGYTDTQYF TGTGCCAGCAGTTACGTTAGCGGGTACACAGATACGCAGTATTTT
TRBJ1-4 TRBD1 TRBV18 NA CASSPSRQGRTNEKLFF TGTGCCAGCTCACCATCCAGACAGGGGAGAACTAATGAAAAACTGTTTTTT
TRBJ1-2 NA TRBV6-1 NA CASSEFRGANYGYTF TGTGCCAGCAGTGAATTCAGGGGAGCAAACTATGGCTACACCTTC
TRBJ1-5 NA TRBV30 NA CAWILPRDSAITQPQHF TGTGCCTGGATTCTTCCCCGTGACAGCGCAATCACTCAGCCCCAGCATTTT
TRBJ1-1 NA TRBV29-1 few CSVERGGTEAFF TGCAGCGTTGAAAGGGGTGGCACTGAAGCTTTCTTT
TRBJ1-4 NA TRBV18 NA CASQGGVNEKLFF TGTGCCAGTCAAGGGGGTGTAAATGAAAAACTGTTTTTT
TRBJ2-6 NA TRBV6-5 NA CASRARTGANVLTF TGTGCCAGCAGGGCACGTACCGGGGCCAACGTCCTGACTTTC
TRBJ1-5 NA TRBV11-2 few CASSLTRNSNQPQHF TGTGCCAGCAGCTTAACCAGAAATAGCAATCAGCCCCAGCATTTT
TRBJ1-2 NA TRBV7-9 NA CASSPAAGNTNYGYTF TGTGCCAGCAGCCCCGCCGCAGGGAACACTAACTATGGCTACACCTTC
TRBJ1-1 NA TRBV7-6 NA CASSLGPGSEAFF TGTGCCAGCAGCTTAGGTCCGGGGTCTGAAGCTTTCTTT
TRBJ1-2 NA TRBV30 NA CAWSVLLGEGARGYTF TGTGCCTGGAGTGTACTTTTGGGGGAGGGAGCTAGGGGCTACACCTTC
TRBJ2-7 NA TRBV7-8 NA CASSPRASAGGEQYF TGTGCCAGCAGCCCGAGGGCGTCAGCCGGAGGCGAGCAGTACTTC
TRBJ1-2 TRBD1 TRBV23-1 NA CASIRDRRCYTF TGCGCCAGCATCCGGGACAGGCGGTGCTACACCTTC
TRBJ2-5 TRBD2 TRBV2 once CASSGTRQETQYF TGTGCCAGCAGCGGGACTAGGCAAGAGACCCAGTACTTC
TRBJ2-1 NA TRBV6-5 NA CASSYQATQFF TGTGCCAGCAGTTACCAAGCGACGCAGTTCTTC
TRBJ2-1 NA TRBV19 NA CASSPFYNEQFF TGTGCCAGTAGTCCTTTCTACAATGAGCAGTTCTTC
TRBJ1-1 NA TRBV7-3 NA CASSYDGDTEAFF TGTGCCAGCAGCTACGACGGGGACACTGAAGCTTTCTTT
TRBJ2-1 NA TRBV28 NA CASRSSSYNEQFF TGTGCCAGCAGGTCGAGCTCCTACAATGAGCAGTTCTTC
TRBJ2-3 TRBD2 TRBV3-1/TRBV3-2 NA CASSHPLAGVGNTQYF TGTGCCAGCAGCCACCCTCTAGCGGGTGTGGGGAATACGCAGTATTTT
TRBJ2-3 TRBD2 TRBV27 NA CASSIRTSGRADTQYF TGTGCCAGCAGTATCCGGACTAGCGGGAGAGCAGATACGCAGTATTTT
TRBJ2-1 TRBD1 TRBV5-1 NA CASKRQGAMNEQFF TGCGCCAGCAAAAGACAGGGGGCCATGAATGAGCAGTTCTTC
TRBJ2-7 TRBD2 TRBV6-2/TRBV6-3 once CASSLAGGVYEQYF TGTGCCAGCAGTTTAGCGGGAGGAGTATACGAGCAGTACTTC